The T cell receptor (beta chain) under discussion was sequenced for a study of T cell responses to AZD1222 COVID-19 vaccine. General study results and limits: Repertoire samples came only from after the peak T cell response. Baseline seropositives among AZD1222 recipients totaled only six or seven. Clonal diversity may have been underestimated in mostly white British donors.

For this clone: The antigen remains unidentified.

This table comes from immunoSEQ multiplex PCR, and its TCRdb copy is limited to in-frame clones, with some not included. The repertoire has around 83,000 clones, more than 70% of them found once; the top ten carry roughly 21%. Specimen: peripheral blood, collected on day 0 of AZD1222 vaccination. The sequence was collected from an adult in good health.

The CDR3 bases are TGTGCCACACCTGGGGGACTTAACTACAATGAGCAGTTCTTC. It translates to CATPGGLNYNEQFF. The rearrangement joins TRBV6-5 to TRBJ2-1; D is possibly TRBD2 (6 bases). Germline lookup yields CDR1 MNHEY and CDR2 SVGAGI. V lost 10 bases, J lost 3 bases, and 16 bases lay in between. The CDR3 covers 14 residues.